This entry lists 26 T cell receptor beta chains sequenced from one sample in a study of brain T cells in children with intractable seizures. The protocol was immunoSEQ multiplex PCR, while the TCRdb copy is restricted to in-frame clones and leaves out a portion. The table shows about 40,000 clones, with around 90% occurring only once. Sequenced material: peripheral blood, taken at surgery. Receptors originate from a girl aged 2-10 years with tuberous sclerosis and intractable seizures.

As for this clone: Additional DNA sequences in this sample encode the identical CDR3. The chain recombines TRBV20-1 with TRBJ1-1; D unresolved. The germline gives CDR1 DFQATT, CDR2 SNEGSKA (reference sequence). With 3 bases removed from V and 1 base from J, the gap between germline ends came to 3 bases. This CDR3 spans 11 amino acids. CDR3 amino acids: CSARGNTEAFF. CDR3 DNA sequence: TGCAGTGCTAGGGGGAACACTGAAGCTTTCTTT.

This clone came up a few times. The chain joins TRBV2 to TRBJ2-7; 7 bases align to TRBD1. Germline V gene lookup returns CDR1 SNHLY and CDR2 FYNNEI. V lost 1 base to trimming and J lost 3 bases; unmatched junction nucleotides: 6. CDR3 length equals 15 residues. The DNA of the CDR3 is TGTGCCAGCAGTGAAGAGGAGACAGGGCGCTACGAGCAGTACGTC. Its protein product is CASSEEETGRYEQYV.

V and J are TRBV5-1 and TRBJ1-4, with unresolved D. The V end was cut by 3 bases, the J end by 5 bases, with 11 bases between. Germline V gene sequence: CDR1 SGHRS, CDR2 YFSETQ. The length of the CDR3 is 14 residues. The CDR3 loop reads CASSSNGVNEKLFF. The CDR3 region has the DNA TGCGCCAGCAGCTCCAACGGGGTCAATGAAAAACTGTTTTTT.

V usage is TRBV6-6 and J usage is TRBJ1-2; 7 nucleotides match TRBD1. CDR1 and CDR2 (germline): MNHNY, SVGAGI (reference sequence). Losses at the gene ends were 5 bases for V and 4 bases for J; bases not matched to a gene: 4. The CDR3 is made up of 13 amino acids. CDR3 sequence: CASSPGGLYGYTF. CDR3 in DNA: TGTGCCAGCAGTCCAGGGGGGCTCTATGGCTACACCTTC.

This clone was recorded a few times. The chain employs TRBV6-1 and TRBJ1-5; the D is unclear. Trimming shortened V by 1 base and J by 0 bases, and 7 bases separated the two germline ends. Germline V CDR1 and CDR2: MNHNS, SASEGT. This CDR3 contains 15 residues. CDR3 region: CASSEVRGSNQPQHF. The CDR3 nucleotides are TGTGCCAGCAGTGAAGTTCGGGGTAGCAATCAGCCCCAGCATTTT.

The chain combines TRBV3-1 (or the pseudogene TRBV3-2) with TRBJ2-6, with 7 bases identical to TRBD1. Germline CDR1 LGHDT, CDR2 YNNKEL (reference sequence). V gave up 3 bases and J gave up 0 bases; unmatched junction bases: 14. The CDR3 runs to 20 residues. The CDR3 bases are TGTGCCAGCAGCCAGGGATTCCGGGACAGATTTTACTCTGGGGCCAACGTCCTGACTTTC. It is translated as CASSQGFRDRFYSGANVLTF.

Here the CDR3 DNA reads TGTGCCAGCAAAGGGGTGGCTAATGAAAAACTGTTTTTT. As protein: CASKGVANEKLFF. The chain uses TRBV2 and TRBJ1-4, with D tentatively TRBD1 (5 bases). V lost 7 bases, J lost 3 bases, and 9 bases lay in between. The germline V gene encodes CDR1 SNHLY and CDR2 FYNNEI. The CDR3 has 13 amino acids.

The J gene is TRBJ1-2, the V gene TRBV20-1; D not certain. Germline values: CDR1 DFQATT, CDR2 SNEGSKA (reference sequence). Trimming took off 3 bases at V and 8 bases at J, with 13 bases between the two ends. This CDR3 has 12 residues. The chain's CDR3 is CSASSMGKGYTF. The CDR3 DNA reads as TGCAGTGCTAGTAGTATGGGCAAGGGCTACACCTTC.

The J gene is TRBJ2-7, the V gene TRBV24-1; a weak D match, TRBD2 (5 bases). The CDR3 spans 12 residues. V was cut by 4 bases and J by 10 bases, with 13 bases left in between. Germline V lookup: CDR1 KGHDR, CDR2 SFDVKD. In DNA, the CDR3 is TGTGCCACCAGTGACCCCCGGGGTAAACAGTACTTC. Protein sequence: CATSDPRGKQYF.

The chain employs TRBV25-1 and TRBJ1-4, with D unresolved. This CDR3 contains 15 residues. V was pared by 5 bases and J by 8 bases, with 18 bases between. Germline V gene sequence: CDR1 MGHDK, CDR2 SYGVNS. The CDR3 loop reads CASSRPAGETEKLFF. DNA of the CDR3: TGTGCCAGCAGTCGGCCGGCAGGAGAGACCGAAAAACTGTTTTTT.

The chain joins TRBV6-4 to TRBJ2-5, with 9 bases aligning to TRBD2. The junction had 9 bases not matched to a gene; V was cut back by 0 bases and J by 4 bases. Per germline, CDR1 MRHNA and CDR2 SNTAGT. The CDR3 loop spans 17 amino acids. The chain's CDR3 is CASSDSGLAGYSETQYF. The CDR3 DNA reads as TGTGCCAGCAGTGACTCGGGCCTAGCGGGGTACTCAGAGACCCAGTACTTC.

This rearrangement joins TRBV27 to TRBJ2-1; a possible D gene is TRBD1 (5 bases). Germline V CDR1 and CDR2: MNHEY, SMNVEV (reference sequence). This CDR3 is 14 amino acids long. V was pared by 5 bases and J by 2 bases, with 10 bases between. Written as DNA, the CDR3 is TGTGCCAGCAGTCCTATGACAGCCTACAATGAGCAGTTCTTC. The encoded protein is CASSPMTAYNEQFF.

This clone has just a few counts. The chain employs TRBV11-2 and TRBJ1-3; maybe TRBD1 (6 bases). Trimming took off 10 bases at V and 4 bases at J, with 14 bases between the two ends. CDR3 length equals 13 residues. The germline V gene encodes CDR1 SGHAT and CDR2 FQNNGV. Here the CDR3 reads CATGGALGNTIYF. CDR3 bases: TGTGCCACTGGGGGGGCCCTCGGAAACACCATATATTTT.

The gene calls are TRBV25-1 and TRBJ1-5; no clear D gene. Germline assignment: CDR1 MGHDK and CDR2 SYGVNS. Trimming pared 3 bases from V and 2 bases from J, leaving 11 bases between. CDR3 length: 15 residues. CDR3 sequence reads: CASSDGRRRNQPQHF. The CDR3, as DNA: TGTGCCAGCAGTGACGGCCGAAGGCGCAATCAGCCCCAGCATTTT.

This chain links TRBV9 with TRBJ2-1, with TRBD1 matching over 10 bases. Trimming at V came to 0 bases and at J to 2 bases, leaving 2 bases not matched to a gene. Germline values: CDR1 SGDLS, CDR2 YYNGEE. CDR3 length: 16 amino acids. CDR3 bases: TGTGCCAGCAGCGTAGGTGGGACAGGGGCCTACAATGAGCAGTTCTTC. Its translation: CASSVGGTGAYNEQFF.

The CDR3 DNA follows: TGTGCCAGCAGCCCAAATGGAGACAGGGGAGATGGCTACACCTTC. Encoded protein: CASSPNGDRGDGYTF. The chain uses TRBV7-6 and TRBJ1-2, with 8 bases aligning to TRBD1. Germline-derived CDR1 and CDR2 are SGHVS and FNYEAQ. CDR3 length equals 15 residues. The trim removed 5 bases at V and 6 bases at J, leaving 11 bases unmatched.

This clone was detected a few times. The CDR3, as DNA: TGCGCCAGCAGCCAAGACTTGTCCCTAGCGGGGAATTACGAGCAGTACGTC. It codes for CASSQDLSLAGNYEQYV. V usage is TRBV4-1 and J usage is TRBJ2-7; 9 positions agree with TRBD2. This CDR3 has 17 residues. Trimming cost V 0 bases and J 4 bases; bases outside gene matches: 10. The germline gives CDR1 MGHRA, CDR2 YSYEKL.

V gene TRBV5-1 combines with J gene TRBJ2-3; D is unclear. With 0 bases removed from V and 5 bases from J, the gap between germline ends came to 16 bases. Germline CDR1 reads SGHRS; CDR2 reads YFSETQ. This CDR3 spans 16 amino acids. CDR3 sequence (DNA): TGCGCCAGCAGCTTGGCCGGTAGAAGGGCTGGAGATACGCAGTATTTT. Its translation: CASSLAGRRAGDTQYF.

The count of this clone is one. The chain recombines TRBV29-1 with TRBJ2-6; possibly TRBD1 for D (6 bases). The germline CDR1 and CDR2 sequences are SQVTM and ANQGSEA. The CDR3 has 15 amino acids. The V end lost 2 bases, the J end lost 2 bases, and 10 bases lay between the germline ends. The CDR3: CSVEITGTGANVLTF. DNA of the CDR3: TGCAGCGTTGAAATTACAGGGACTGGGGCCAACGTCCTGACTTTC.

As DNA, the CDR3 is TGTGCCAGCTCCGCGACAGGGCAAGGACAGCCCCAGCATTTT. Its translation is CASSATGQGQPQHF. The chain recombines TRBV18 with TRBJ1-5; TRBD1 aligns across 7 bases. The germline gives CDR1 KGHSH, CDR2 LQKENI. Unmatched junction bases numbered 9, after V lost 6 bases and J lost 7 bases. The CDR3 totals 14 residues.

V usage is TRBV2 and J usage is TRBJ1-1, with 7 bases identical to TRBD1. The ends lost 4 bases at V and 1 base at J; junction bases unmatched: 3. The CDR3 contains 14 residues. Per the germline V gene, CDR1 is SNHLY and CDR2 is FYNNEI. The CDR3 protein is CASSVGQSNTEAFF. CDR3 in DNA: TGTGCCAGCAGTGTGGGACAGTCGAACACTGAAGCTTTCTTT.

The gene calls are TRBV7-9 and TRBJ1-5; D uncertain. V was shortened by 2 bases and J by 5 bases, with 7 bases between the two germline ends. CDR1 is SEHNR, CDR2 FQNEAQ, per germline (reference sequence). The CDR3 consists of 13 residues. CDR3 DNA: TGTGCCAGCAGCTTACGGGCGGATCAGCCCCAGCATTTT. It yields the protein CASSLRADQPQHF.

The chain combines TRBV4-1 with TRBJ1-1, with TRBD1 matching 9 bases. V was clipped by 1 base and J by 0 bases; unmatched bases: 12. Germline V gene data show CDR1 as MGHRA and CDR2 as YSYEKL. The CDR3 spans 19 residues. As DNA, the CDR3 is TGCGCCAGCAGCCAAGTCACCGGGACAGGGAGCCGCATGAACACTGAAGCTTTCTTT. This gives the protein CASSQVTGTGSRMNTEAFF.

As for this clone: Other DNA sequences of this sample code for an identical CDR3. V gene TRBV3-1 (or the pseudogene TRBV3-2) combines with J gene TRBJ1-1; D gene ambiguous. Germline assignment: CDR1 LGHDT and CDR2 YNNKEL (reference sequence). The CDR3 extends over 13 amino acids. The V and J ends lost 0 bases and 1 base respectively, with 3 bases between them. CDR3 DNA sequence: TGTGCCAGCAGCCAAGAGGGGAACACTGAAGCTTTCTTT. Encoded protein: CASSQEGNTEAFF.

The chain recombines TRBV5-6 with TRBJ2-1, with TRBD1 matching over 9 bases. After removal of 7 bases from V and 8 bases from J, the junction contained 10 bases not matched to a gene. CDR1 SGHDT and CDR2 YYEEEE come from the germline V gene. The CDR3 is made up of 14 amino acids. CDR3 residues: CASWGQGGSDEQFF. DNA of the CDR3: TGTGCCAGCTGGGGACAGGGTGGTTCGGATGAGCAGTTCTTC.

The chain joins TRBV2 to TRBJ2-4; weak D call: TRBD1 (6 bases). The CDR3 loop spans 15 amino acids. V lost 3 bases and J lost 2, with 11 bases in between. CDR1 and CDR2 from the germline V gene are SNHLY and FYNNEI. CDR3 sequence: CASSEGQGSKNIQYF. For the CDR3, the DNA is TGTGCCAGCAGTGAGGGCCAGGGGTCCAAAAACATTCAGTACTTC. The full variable domain, its missing parts supplied by reference TRBV2 and TRBJ2-4, is EPEVTQTPSHQVTQMGQEVILRCVPISNHLYFYWYRQILGQKVEFLVSFYNNEISEKSEIFDDQFSVERPDGSNFTLKIRSTKLEDSAMYFCASSEGQGSKNIQYFGAGTRLSVL.